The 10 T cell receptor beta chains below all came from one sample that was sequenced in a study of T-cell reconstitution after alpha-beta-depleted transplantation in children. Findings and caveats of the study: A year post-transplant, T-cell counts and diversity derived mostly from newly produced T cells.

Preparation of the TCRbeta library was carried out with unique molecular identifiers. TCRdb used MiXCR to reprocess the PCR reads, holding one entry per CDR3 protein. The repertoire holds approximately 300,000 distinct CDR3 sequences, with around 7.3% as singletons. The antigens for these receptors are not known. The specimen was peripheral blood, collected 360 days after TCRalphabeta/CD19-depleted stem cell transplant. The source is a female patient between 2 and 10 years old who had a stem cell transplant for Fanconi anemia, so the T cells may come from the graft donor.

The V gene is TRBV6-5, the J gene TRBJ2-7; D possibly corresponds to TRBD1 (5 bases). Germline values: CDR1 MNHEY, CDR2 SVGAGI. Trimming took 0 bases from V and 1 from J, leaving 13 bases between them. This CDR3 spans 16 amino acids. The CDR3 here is CASSYSGQGLSYEQYV. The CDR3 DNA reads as TGTGCCAGCAGTTACTCGGGGCAGGGCCTTTCCTACGAGCAGTACGTC.

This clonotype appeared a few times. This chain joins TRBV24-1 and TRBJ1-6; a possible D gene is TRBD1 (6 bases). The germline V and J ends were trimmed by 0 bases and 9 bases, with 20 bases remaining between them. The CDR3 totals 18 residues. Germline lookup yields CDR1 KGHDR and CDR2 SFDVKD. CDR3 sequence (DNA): TGTGCCACCAGTGATTTGCGGGGGCAGGCGGCTGCGTGTTCACCCCTCCACTTT. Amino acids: CATSDLRGQAAACSPLHF.

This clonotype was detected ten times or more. In DNA, the CDR3 is TGTGCCAGCAGCCAATCGGACAGGGGGCGAGCTAACTATGGCTACACCTTC. Amino acid sequence: CASSQSDRGRANYGYTF. V gene TRBV16 combines with J gene TRBJ1-2; 11 bases agree with TRBD1. Germline values: CDR1 KGHSY, CDR2 FQNENV. J lost 0 bases, V lost 0 bases, and 3 bases had no gene match. The CDR3 runs to 17 residues.

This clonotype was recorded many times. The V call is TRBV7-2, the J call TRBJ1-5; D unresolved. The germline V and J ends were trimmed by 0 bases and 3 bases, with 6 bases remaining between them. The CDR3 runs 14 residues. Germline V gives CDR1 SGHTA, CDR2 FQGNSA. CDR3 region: CASSLAGFNQPQHF. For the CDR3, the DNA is TGTGCCAGCAGCTTAGCAGGGTTCAATCAGCCCCAGCATTTT.

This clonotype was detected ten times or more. CDR3 DNA sequence: TGCGCCAGCAGCTTGGGGGAACCTGGAAACACCATATATTTT. Its translation is CASSLGEPGNTIYF. The chain links TRBV5-1 to TRBJ1-3; no firm D call. The CDR3 totals 14 residues. Germline V gene lookup returns CDR1 SGHRS and CDR2 YFSETQ. Trimming shortened V by 0 bases and J by 2 bases, and 6 bases separated the two germline ends.

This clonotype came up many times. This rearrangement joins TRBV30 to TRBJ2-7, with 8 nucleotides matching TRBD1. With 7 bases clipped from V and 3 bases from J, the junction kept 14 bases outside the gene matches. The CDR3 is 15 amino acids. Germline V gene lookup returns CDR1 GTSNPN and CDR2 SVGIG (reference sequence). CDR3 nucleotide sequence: TGTGCCTTGACAGGGGAAAAGGGAACCGACTACGAGCAGTACTTC. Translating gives CALTGEKGTDYEQYF.

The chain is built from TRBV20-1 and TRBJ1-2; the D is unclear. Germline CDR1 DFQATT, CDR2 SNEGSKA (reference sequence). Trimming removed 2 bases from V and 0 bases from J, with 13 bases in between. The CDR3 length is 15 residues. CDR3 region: CSARLRLPANYGYTF. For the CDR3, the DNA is TGCAGTGCTAGACTACGGCTTCCAGCTAACTATGGCTACACCTTC.

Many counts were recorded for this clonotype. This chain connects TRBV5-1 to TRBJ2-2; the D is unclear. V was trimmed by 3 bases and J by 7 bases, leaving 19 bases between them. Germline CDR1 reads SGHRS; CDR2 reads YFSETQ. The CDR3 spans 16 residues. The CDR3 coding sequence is TGCGCCAGCAGCTCCTCCTCCCGGACCGTCGGCGGGGAGCTGTTTTTT. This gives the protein CASSSSSRTVGGELFF.

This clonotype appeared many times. The CDR3 here is CASMPGQEYNEQFF. For the CDR3, the DNA is TGTGCCAGCATGCCGGGACAGGAATACAATGAGCAGTTCTTC. The chain uses TRBV28 and TRBJ2-1; 8 nucleotides align to TRBD1. V shed 7 bases and J 4 bases; nucleotides not matched to a gene: 6. The CDR3 is 14 residues long. CDR1 MDHEN and CDR2 SYDVKM come from the germline V gene.

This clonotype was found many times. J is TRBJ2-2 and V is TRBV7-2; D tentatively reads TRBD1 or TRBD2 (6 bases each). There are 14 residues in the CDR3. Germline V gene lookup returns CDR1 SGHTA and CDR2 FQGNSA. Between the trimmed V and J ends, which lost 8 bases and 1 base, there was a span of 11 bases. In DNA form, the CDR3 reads TGTGCCAGCCGAGGGGGGCGGAACACCGGGGAGCTGTTTTTT. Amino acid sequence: CASRGGRNTGELFF. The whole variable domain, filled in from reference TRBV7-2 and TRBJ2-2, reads GAGVSQSPSNKVTEKGKDVELRCDPISGHTALYWYRQSLGQGLEFLIYFQGNSAPDKSGLPSDRFSAERTGGSVSTLTIQRTQQEDSAVYLCASRGGRNTGELFFGEGSRLTVL.